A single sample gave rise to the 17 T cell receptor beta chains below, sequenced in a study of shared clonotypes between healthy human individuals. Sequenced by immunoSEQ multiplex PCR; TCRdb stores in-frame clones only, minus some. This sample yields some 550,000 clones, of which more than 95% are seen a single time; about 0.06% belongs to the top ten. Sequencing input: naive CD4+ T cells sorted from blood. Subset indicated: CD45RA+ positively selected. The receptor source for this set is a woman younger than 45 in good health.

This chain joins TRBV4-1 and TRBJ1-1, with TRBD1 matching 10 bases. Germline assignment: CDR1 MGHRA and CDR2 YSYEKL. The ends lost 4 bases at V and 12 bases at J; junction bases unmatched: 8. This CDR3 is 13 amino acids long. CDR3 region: CASSLDRGPRSFF. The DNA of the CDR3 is TGCGCCAGCAGCCTTGACAGGGGGCCCAGGTCTTTCTTT.

The CDR3: CASSIRDNLISGANVLTF. DNA of the CDR3: TGTGCCAGCAGCATCCGGGACAACCTCATCTCTGGGGCCAACGTCCTGACTTTC. The chain joins TRBV11-3 to TRBJ2-6; tentatively, D is TRBD1 (6 bases). From germline, CDR1 is SGHNT and CDR2 YENEEA. V was shortened by 5 bases and J by 0 bases, with 17 bases between the two germline ends. CDR3 length equals 18 residues.

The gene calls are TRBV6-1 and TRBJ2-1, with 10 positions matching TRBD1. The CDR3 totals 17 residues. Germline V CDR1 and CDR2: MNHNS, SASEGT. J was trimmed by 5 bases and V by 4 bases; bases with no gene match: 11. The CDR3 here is CASSGTRGQGRNNEQFF. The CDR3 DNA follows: TGTGCCAGCAGTGGGACCCGGGGACAGGGGCGGAACAATGAGCAGTTCTTC.

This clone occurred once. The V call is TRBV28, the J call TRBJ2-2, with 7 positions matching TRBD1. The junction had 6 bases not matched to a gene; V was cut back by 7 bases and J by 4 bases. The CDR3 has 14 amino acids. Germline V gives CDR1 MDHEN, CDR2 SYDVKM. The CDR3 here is CASTPGTATGELFF. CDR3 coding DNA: TGTGCCAGCACTCCCGGGACAGCCACCGGGGAGCTGTTTTTT. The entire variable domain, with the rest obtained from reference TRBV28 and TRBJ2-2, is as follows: DVKVTQSSRYLVKRTGEKVFLECVQDMDHENMFWYRQDPGLGLRLIYFSYDVKMKEKGDIPEGYSVSREKKERFSLILESASTNQTSMYLCASTPGTATGELFFGEGSRLTVL.

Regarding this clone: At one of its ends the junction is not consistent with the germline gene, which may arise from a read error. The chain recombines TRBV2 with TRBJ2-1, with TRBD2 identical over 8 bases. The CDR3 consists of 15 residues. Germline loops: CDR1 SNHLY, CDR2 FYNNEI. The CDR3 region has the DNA TGTGCCAGCAGGGATTTAGCGGGACCCTACAATGATCAGTTCTTC. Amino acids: CASRDLAGPYNDQFF.

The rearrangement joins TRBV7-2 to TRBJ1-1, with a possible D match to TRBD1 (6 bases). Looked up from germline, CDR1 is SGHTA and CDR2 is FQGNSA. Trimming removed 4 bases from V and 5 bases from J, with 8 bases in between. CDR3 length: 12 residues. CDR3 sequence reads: CASSSRGTEAFF. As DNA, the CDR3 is TGTGCCAGCAGCTCCAGGGGAACTGAAGCTTTCTTT.

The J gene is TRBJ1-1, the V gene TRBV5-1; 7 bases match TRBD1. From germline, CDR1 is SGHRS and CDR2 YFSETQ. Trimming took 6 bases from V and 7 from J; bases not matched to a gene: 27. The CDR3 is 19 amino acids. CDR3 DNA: TGCGCCAGCAAGTTTTCGAAATCCACGGTGGGGCGGACAGGAGGTGAAGCTTTCTTT. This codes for CASKFSKSTVGRTGGEAFF. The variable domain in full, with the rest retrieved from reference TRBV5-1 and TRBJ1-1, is KAGVTQTPRYLIKTRGQQVTLSCSPISGHRSVSWYQQTPGQGLQFLFEYFSETQRNKGNFPGRFSGRQFSNSRSEMNVSTLELGDSALYLCASKFSKSTVGRTGGEAFFGQGTRLTVV.

The DNA for the CDR3 is TGTGCCAGCAGTGAATGGGGCAGCCGTTACGAGCAGTACTTC. Protein: CASSEWGSRYEQYF. The chain employs TRBV25-1 and TRBJ2-7, with TRBD1 as a possible D gene (5 bases). The CDR3 sequence is 14 residues long. Germline loops: CDR1 MGHDK, CDR2 SYGVNS. The V gene lost 1 base and the J gene lost 4 bases, with 11 bases spanning the gap.

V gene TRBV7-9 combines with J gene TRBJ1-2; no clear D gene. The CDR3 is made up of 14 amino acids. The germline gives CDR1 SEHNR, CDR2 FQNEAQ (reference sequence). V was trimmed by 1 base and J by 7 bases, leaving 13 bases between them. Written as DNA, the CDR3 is TGTGCCAGCAGCTTAGTCGGGGAAGTGGGTGGCTACACCTTC. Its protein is CASSLVGEVGGYTF.

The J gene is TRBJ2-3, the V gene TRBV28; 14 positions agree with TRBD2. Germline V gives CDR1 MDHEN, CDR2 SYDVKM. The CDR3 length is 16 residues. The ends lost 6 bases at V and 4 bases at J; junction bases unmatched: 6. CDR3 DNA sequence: TGTGCCAGCAGACAAAGACTAGCGGGAGGGTCAGATACGCAGTATTTT. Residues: CASRQRLAGGSDTQYF. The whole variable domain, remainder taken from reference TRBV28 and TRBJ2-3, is DVKVTQSSRYLVKRTGEKVFLECVQDMDHENMFWYRQDPGLGLRLIYFSYDVKMKEKGDIPEGYSVSREKKERFSLILESASTNQTSMYLCASRQRLAGGSDTQYFGPGTRLTVL.

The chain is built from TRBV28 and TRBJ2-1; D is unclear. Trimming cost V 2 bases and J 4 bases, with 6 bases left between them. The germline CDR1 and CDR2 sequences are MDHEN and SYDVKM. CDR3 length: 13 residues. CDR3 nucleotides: TGTGCCAGCAGTTTAGGGCAGTACAATGAGCAGTTCTTC. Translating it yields CASSLGQYNEQFF. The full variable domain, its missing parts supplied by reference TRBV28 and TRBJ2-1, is DVKVTQSSRYLVKRTGEKVFLECVQDMDHENMFWYRQDPGLGLRLIYFSYDVKMKEKGDIPEGYSVSREKKERFSLILESASTNQTSMYLCASSLGQYNEQFFGPGTRLTVL.

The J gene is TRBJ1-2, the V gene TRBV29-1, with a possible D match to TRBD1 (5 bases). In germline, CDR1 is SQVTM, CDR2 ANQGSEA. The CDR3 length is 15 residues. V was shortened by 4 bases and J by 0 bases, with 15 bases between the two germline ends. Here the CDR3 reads CSVATGLLANYGYTF. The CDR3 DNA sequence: TGCAGCGTTGCAACAGGCCTCCTAGCTAACTATGGCTACACCTTC.

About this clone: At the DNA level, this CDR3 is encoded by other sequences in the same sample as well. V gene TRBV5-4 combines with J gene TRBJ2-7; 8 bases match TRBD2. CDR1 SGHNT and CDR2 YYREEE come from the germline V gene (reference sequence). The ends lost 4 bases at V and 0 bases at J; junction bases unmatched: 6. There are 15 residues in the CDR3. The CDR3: CASSPTSGSSYEQYF. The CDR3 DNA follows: TGTGCCAGCAGCCCCACTAGCGGTAGCTCCTACGAGCAGTACTTC.

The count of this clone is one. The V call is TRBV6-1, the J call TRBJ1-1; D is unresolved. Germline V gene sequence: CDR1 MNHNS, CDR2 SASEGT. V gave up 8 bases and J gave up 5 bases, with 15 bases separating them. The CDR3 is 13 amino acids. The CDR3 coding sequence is TGTGCCAGCTCAGATCAGATTAGGACTGAAGCTTTCTTT. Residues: CASSDQIRTEAFF.

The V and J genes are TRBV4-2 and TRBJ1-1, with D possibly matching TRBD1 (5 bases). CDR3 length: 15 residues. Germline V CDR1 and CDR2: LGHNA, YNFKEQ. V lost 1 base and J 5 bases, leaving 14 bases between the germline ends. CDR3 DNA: TGTGCCAGCAGCCAAGGCAGGGAGGATGGGACTGAAGCTTTCTTT. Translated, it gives CASSQGREDGTEAFF.

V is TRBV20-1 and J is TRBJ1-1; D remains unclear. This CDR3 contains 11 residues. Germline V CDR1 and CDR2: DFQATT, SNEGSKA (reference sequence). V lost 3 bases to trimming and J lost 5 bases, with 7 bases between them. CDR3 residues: CSASTRTEAFF. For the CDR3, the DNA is TGCAGTGCTAGTACAAGGACTGAAGCTTTCTTT.

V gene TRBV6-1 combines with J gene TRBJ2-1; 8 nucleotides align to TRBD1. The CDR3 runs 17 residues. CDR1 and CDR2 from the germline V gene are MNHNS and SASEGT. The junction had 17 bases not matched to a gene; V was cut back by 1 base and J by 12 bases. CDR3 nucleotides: TGTGCCAGCAGTGAAGGGTTAGGACAGGGCGTCTTGAGTATGCAGTTCTTC. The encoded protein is CASSEGLGQGVLSMQFF.